Listed below are T cell receptor beta chains from one sample, sequenced in a study of cytomegalovirus exposure and HLA in healthy donors. Assay used: immunoSEQ multiplex PCR; TCRdb lists only in-frame clones, some missing. The table has 100,000 to 150,000 clones, 81% seen once; the top ten hold about 1.7%. The sample consisted of PBMCs. The receptors derive from a man aged 18 to 29 in good health and CMV-seronegative. Each CDR3 is given with its conserved first and last residue. D genes are given only for firm matches. Where a row states a size, it is once, few, many or the class of an expanded clone; other rows omit it.

>TRBJ2-2|TRBD1|once|TRBV6-5
CATETGDLTGELFF
TGTGCCACAGAGACAGGGGACCTCACCGGGGAGCTGTTTTTT
>TRBJ2-7|TRBD2|-|TRBV7-2
CASSFITAGGPPEQYF
TGTGCCAGCAGCTTTATTACCGCGGGGGGGCCCCCCGAGCAGTACTTC
>TRBJ2-3|TRBD2|-|TRBV19
CASSIGLATDTQYF
TGTGCCAGTAGTATTGGACTAGCAACAGATACGCAGTATTTT
>TRBJ2-7|-|-|TRBV7-8
CASSRGTDSYEQYF
TGTGCCAGCAGCCGGGGGACGGACTCCTACGAGCAGTACTTC
>TRBJ2-7|-|-|TRBV2
CASTGTSSYEQYF
TGTGCCAGCACCGGGACATCCTCCTACGAGCAGTACTTC
>TRBJ1-1|-|-|TRBV12-5
CASGPTVGTEAFF
TGTGCTAGTGGTCCGACAGTGGGGACTGAAGCTTTCTTT
>TRBJ1-1|-|-|TRBV14
CASSQDLGGEAFF
TGTGCCAGCAGCCAAGACCTCGGGGGTGAAGCTTTCTTT
>TRBJ2-7|TRBD1|-|TRBV6-5
CASSYSVQGATYEQYF
TGTGCCAGCAGTTACTCGGTGCAGGGGGCTACTTACGAGCAGTACTTC
>TRBJ1-1|-|-|TRBV7-9
CSGRPNRGSNTEAFF
TGTTCCGGCAGACCAAATAGAGGGAGTAACACTGAAGCTTTCTTT
>TRBJ1-5|TRBD1|-|TRBV6-5
CASSSSGGYQPQHF
TGTGCCAGCAGTTCCTCAGGGGGATATCAGCCCCAGCATTTT
>TRBJ2-1|TRBD1|-|TRBV19
CASSRRQGRNNEQFF
TGTGCCAGTAGTCGAAGACAGGGGAGAAACAATGAGCAGTTCTTC
>TRBJ2-1|-|-|TRBV18
CASSPSWGAEQFF
TGTGCCAGCTCACCGTCTTGGGGCGCTGAGCAGTTCTTC
>TRBJ2-7|-|-|TRBV5-1
CASSPTGTDYEQYF
TGCGCCAGCAGCCCAACCGGGACTGACTACGAGCAGTACTTC